This record covers a single TCR beta chain. What it recognizes is unknown. CD45RA-negative memory and CD45RA+ naive subsets were split from the CD4+ cells. Trimming pared 8 bases from V and 2 bases from J, leaving 12 bases between. Germline lookup yields CDR1 SGHDN and CDR2 FVKESK. The CDR3 sequence is 13 residues long. These data are taken from a study of shared clonotypes between healthy human individuals. Data came from immunoSEQ multiplex PCR; TCRdb stores just in-frame clones and leaves some out. The sample holds about 980,000 clones, roughly 72% seen once. Broader study findings: Clonotype sharing across four donors was observed for around 4.8% of naive CD4 clonotypes. Naive subsets generally had larger estimated richness than memory subsets.

The sequence derives from a man between 18 and 29 years old in good health. V and J are TRBV14 and TRBJ2-5; no reliable D call. Sequenced input: memory CD4+ T cells sorted from blood. Stated subset: CD45RA-negative fraction. This CDR3 reads CASRRGVQETQYF. The CDR3 DNA reads as TGTGCCAGCCGCCGTGGGGTTCAAGAGACCCAGTACTTC.